Presented here are 13 T cell receptor beta chains from one specimen sequenced in a study of OX40 agonist ivuxolimab in advanced cancers. Assay used: immunoSEQ multiplex PCR; TCRdb lists only in-frame clones, some missing. Of around 35,000 clones in the sample, 80% to 95% are singletons; the top ten hold roughly a third. The sequenced sample was CD4+ or CD8+ T cells sorted from blood, obtained in a trial of the OX40 agonist ivuxolimab. Receptors were obtained from an adult with an advanced solid tumor such as melanoma, head and neck, liver or kidney cancer.

The chain combines TRBV7-8 with TRBJ2-6, with 8 positions matching TRBD1. The V gene end was trimmed by 6 bases and the J gene end by 0 bases; junction bases not matched to a gene: 10. This CDR3 spans 18 amino acids. CDR1 SGHVS and CDR2 FQNEAQ come from the germline V gene. CDR3 protein: CASRPGGFSSSGANVLTF. As DNA, the CDR3 is TGTGCCAGCAGGCCAGGGGGCTTTTCCAGCTCTGGGGCCAACGTCCTGACTTTC.

The CDR3 bases are TGTGCCAGCAGCTTCCCGGGACAGGTAACTGAAGCTTTCTTT. It specifies CASSFPGQVTEAFF. The rearrangement uses TRBV13 and TRBJ1-1, with TRBD1 identical over 8 bases. The germline gives CDR1 PRHDT, CDR2 FYEKMQ (reference sequence). The V segment lost 3 bases and the J segment 5 bases; nucleotides outside the gene matches: 5. The CDR3 is 14 residues long.

The CDR3 here is CASSLVLGNTEAFF. In nucleotides, the CDR3 is TGTGCCAGCAGCTTAGTTCTAGGGAACACTGAAGCTTTCTTT. This chain connects TRBV5-6 to TRBJ1-1; D is undetermined. This CDR3 is 14 amino acids long. The germline gives CDR1 SGHDT, CDR2 YYEEEE. Trimming removed 2 bases at V and 1 base at J, with 9 bases between.

V and J are TRBV28 and TRBJ2-2; the match to TRBD1 covers 7 bases. Looked up from germline, CDR1 is MDHEN and CDR2 is SYDVKM. V gave up 6 bases and J gave up 3 bases; unmatched junction bases: 4. The CDR3 length is 14 residues. This chain's CDR3 is CASRLQGDTGELFF. DNA of the CDR3: TGTGCCAGCAGGCTCCAGGGGGACACCGGGGAGCTGTTTTTT.

The chain has TRBV6-6 and TRBJ2-1; 10 nucleotides agree with TRBD2. The CDR3 has 16 amino acids. V shed 3 bases and J 4 bases; nucleotides not matched to a gene: 6. Per the germline V gene, CDR1 is MNHNY and CDR2 is SVGAGI (reference sequence). CDR3 in amino acids: CASSYGRGLAYNEQFF. The CDR3 nucleotides read TGTGCCAGCAGTTATGGCCGGGGACTAGCGTACAATGAGCAGTTCTTC.

This clone showed up just once. V and J are TRBV6-4 and TRBJ1-5; D remains unclear. The germline CDR1 and CDR2 sequences are MRHNA and SNTAGT. This CDR3 has 13 residues. V lost 6 bases to trimming and J lost 2 bases, with 8 bases between them. CDR3 protein: CASSLDGNQPQHF. CDR3 coding DNA: TGTGCCAGCAGCCTAGACGGCAATCAGCCCCAGCATTTT.

The table lists this clone with a count of one. This chain uses TRBV7-6 with TRBJ2-3, with 9 bases fitting TRBD1. Germline-derived CDR1 and CDR2 are SGHVS and FNYEAQ. Trimming cost V 7 bases and J 2 bases; bases outside gene matches: 13. The CDR3 consists of 17 residues. This chain's CDR3 is CASKTGTGPVHTDTQYF. CDR3 nucleotide sequence: TGTGCCAGCAAAACCGGGACAGGGCCGGTACACACAGATACGCAGTATTTT. The full variable domain, rest sourced from reference TRBV7-6 and TRBJ2-3, is GAGVSQSPRYKVTKRGQDVALRCDPISGHVSLYWYRQALGQGPEFLTYFNYEAQQDKSGLPNDRFSAERPEGSISTLTIQRTEQRDSAMYRCASKTGTGPVHTDTQYFGPGTRLTVL.

The chain combines TRBV7-2 with TRBJ1-1, with a tentative D call TRBD1 (6 bases). Trimming pared 1 base from V and 8 bases from J, leaving 11 bases between. This CDR3 contains 13 residues. CDR1 and CDR2 (germline): SGHTA, FQGNSA. In DNA form, the CDR3 reads TGTGCCAGCAGCTTAGATGTGGGGGGCGAAGCTTTCTTT. It is translated as CASSLDVGGEAFF.

J is TRBJ2-7 and V is TRBV11-2, with D unresolved. V was clipped by 3 bases and J by 1 base, with 4 bases between them. The germline CDR1 and CDR2 sequences are SGHAT and FQNNGV. The CDR3 extends over 12 amino acids. CDR3 amino acids: CASSFGSYEQYF. CDR3 bases: TGTGCCAGCAGCTTCGGGTCCTACGAGCAGTACTTC.

The chain employs TRBV6-5 and TRBJ1-2; no definite D call. V gave up 6 bases and J gave up 3 bases, with 5 bases separating them. CDR3 length: 11 amino acids. Germline V gives CDR1 MNHEY, CDR2 SVGAGI. For the CDR3, the DNA is TGTGCCAGCAGGGAGCACTATGGCTACACCTTC. This translates into CASREHYGYTF.

The chain uses TRBV4-2 and TRBJ2-3, with D hard to call. Germline V lookup: CDR1 LGHNA, CDR2 YNFKEQ. The length of the CDR3 is 17 residues. The ends were cut back, 0 bases at V and 2 bases at J, with 15 bases in the middle. The CDR3, as DNA: TGTGCCAGCAGCCAAGATTCTCCGCACAGTGACACAGATACGCAGTATTTT. Translated: CASSQDSPHSDTDTQYF.

This chain uses TRBV7-9 with TRBJ1-2; 8 bases fit TRBD1. Germline V CDR1 and CDR2: SEHNR, FQNEAQ (reference sequence). The J segment lost 0 bases and the V segment lost 3 bases, leaving 6 bases of the junction unmatched. CDR3 length equals 16 residues. This chain's CDR3 is CASSLDREVPNYGYTF. CDR3 sequence (DNA): TGTGCCAGCAGCTTGGACAGGGAAGTTCCTAACTATGGCTACACCTTC. Using reference TRBV7-9 and TRBJ1-2 for the parts outside the CDR3, the full variable domain is DTGVSQNPRHKITKRGQNVTFRCDPISEHNRLYWYRQTLGQGPEFLTYFQNEAQLEKSRLLSDRFSAERPKGSFSTLEIQRTEQGDSAMYLCASSLDREVPNYGYTFGSGTRLTVV.

The chain uses TRBV9 and TRBJ2-2, with 9 positions matching TRBD2. The CDR3 sequence is 17 residues long. Germline trimming cut 6 bases from V and 0 bases from J; bases unmatched to any gene: 9. Germline loops: CDR1 SGDLS, CDR2 YYNGEE. The CDR3 reads CASNLDSGRSNTGELFF. The DNA of the CDR3 is TGTGCCAGCAACTTGGATAGCGGGAGATCGAACACCGGGGAGCTGTTTTTT.